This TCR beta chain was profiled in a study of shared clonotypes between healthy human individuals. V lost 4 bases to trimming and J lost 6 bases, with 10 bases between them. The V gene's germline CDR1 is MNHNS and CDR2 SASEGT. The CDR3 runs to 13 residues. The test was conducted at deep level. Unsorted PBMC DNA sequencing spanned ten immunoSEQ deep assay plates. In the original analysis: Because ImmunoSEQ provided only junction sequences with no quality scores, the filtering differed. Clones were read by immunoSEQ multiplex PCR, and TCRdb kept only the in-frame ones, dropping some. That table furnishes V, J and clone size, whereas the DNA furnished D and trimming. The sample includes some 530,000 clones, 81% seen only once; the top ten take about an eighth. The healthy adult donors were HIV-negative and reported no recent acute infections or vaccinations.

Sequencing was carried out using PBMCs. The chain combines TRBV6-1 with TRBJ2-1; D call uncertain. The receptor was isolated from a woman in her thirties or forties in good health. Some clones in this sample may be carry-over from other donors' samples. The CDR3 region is CASSALFSNEQFF. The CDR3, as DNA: TGTGCCAGCAGTGCGTTATTTTCCAATGAGCAGTTCTTC.